This T cell receptor (beta chain) is from a study of T-cell memory formation after mild COVID-19. Sample barcodes and UMIs were carried by the TCR alpha and TCR beta cDNA libraries that 5'RACE generated with constant-segment primers. TCRdb re-derived calls from the 5' RACE reads in MiXCR, one entry per CDR3 protein. Found here are 65,000 to 90,000 distinct CDR3 sequences, roughly 13% of them singletons; the top ten hold less than 45%. V was cut by 8 bases and J by 3 bases, with 17 bases left in between. The length of the CDR3 is 16 residues. Germline CDR1 MRHNA, CDR2 SNTAGT. The TCR originated in a man aged 18 to 29 who had mild COVID-19 (a few samples of this study predate the infection). Cell type and time point are not known. The chain links TRBV6-4 to TRBJ1-6, with a possible D match to TRBD1 (5 bases). The sample consisted of PBMCs or a T cell subset sorted from them (not recorded which). The CDR3 nucleotides are TGTGCCAGCTCAGCCTCTTGGGGGAGCTATAATTCACCCCTCCACTTT. Translated, it gives CASSASWGSYNSPLHF.